The 2 T cell receptor beta chains given below trace back to one sample, sequenced in a study of control samples from healthy donors and cancer patients. Profiled with immunoSEQ multiplex PCR; TCRdb holds only in-frame clones, not every one. Of around 89,000 clones in the sample, around 80% are singletons; the top ten hold about 9.8%. Material: blood. These receptor sequences come from a woman aged 60 to 75 in good health.

The chain recombines TRBV24-1 with TRBJ2-7; 11 bases match TRBD1. After removal of 3 bases from V and 3 bases from J, the junction contained 9 bases not matched to a gene. The CDR3 is made up of 17 amino acids. Germline V CDR1 and CDR2: KGHDR, SFDVKD. The CDR3 here is CATSDGRPGTGGYEQYF. CDR3 nucleotides: TGTGCCACCAGTGATGGGCGGCCCGGGACAGGGGGCTACGAGCAGTACTTC.

The chain joins TRBV3-1 (or the pseudogene TRBV3-2) to TRBJ2-3; 12 nucleotides match TRBD2. CDR3 size: 15 residues. Germline values: CDR1 LGHDT, CDR2 YNNKEL (reference sequence). V dropped 11 bases and J dropped 5; count of bases not matched to a gene: 11. The CDR3 sequence is CAARSGLAGRDTQYF. CDR3 DNA: TGTGCCGCCCGTTCCGGACTAGCGGGGAGAGATACGCAGTATTTT.